These 10 T cell receptor beta chains originate from one sample sequenced in a study of blood T cells in healthy people across ages. With a J-beta primer mix and a sample-barcoded 5' primer, a second PCR ran roughly 6 to 11 cycles. TCRdb processed the 5' RACE reads anew with MiXCR; each CDR3 protein has one entry. Of around 1,600,000 distinct CDR3 sequences detected, 40% to 45% appear once; the ten largest clones hold 4%. Sequences were obtained from blood. Receptors were obtained from a young woman in good health.

This clonotype has just a few counts. The chain uses TRBV7-9 and TRBJ2-1; a possible D gene is TRBD2 (5 bases). Germline V gives CDR1 SEHNR, CDR2 FQNEAQ (reference sequence). The CDR3 covers 15 residues. V lost 4 bases and J lost 7, with 17 bases in between. The CDR3 DNA reads TGTGCCAGCAGCTCCCAGGCGGACTTCTATAATGAGCAGTTCTTC. Protein product: CASSSQADFYNEQFF. Using reference TRBV7-9 and TRBJ2-1 for the parts outside the CDR3, the full variable domain is DTGVSQNPRHKITKRGQNVTFRCDPISEHNRLYWYRQTLGQGPEFLTYFQNEAQLEKSRLLSDRFSAERPKGSFSTLEIQRTEQGDSAMYLCASSSQADFYNEQFFGPGTRLTVL.

V is TRBV4-2 and J is TRBJ1-1, with TRBD1 identical over 11 bases. V lost 3 bases to trimming and J lost 7 bases; unmatched junction nucleotides: 7. This CDR3 comprises 15 residues. Germline CDR1 LGHNA, CDR2 YNFKEQ. CDR3 sequence reads: CASSQGRTGGSEAFF. The DNA for the CDR3 is TGTGCCAGCAGCCAGGGCAGGACAGGGGGCAGTGAAGCTTTCTTT.

A remark on this clonotype: The germline gene is not matched at one end of the junction; a read error may be the cause. J is TRBJ2-7 and V is TRBV4-2; 11 bases are shared with TRBD2. CDR3 size: 16 residues. Germline V CDR1 and CDR2: LGHNA, YNFKEQ. The CDR3, as DNA: TGTGCCAGCAGCCACCTTAGCGGGAGGGCCCCCTACGAGAAGTACTTC. Its protein is CASSHLSGRAPYEKYF.

This clonotype showed up just a few times. The gene calls are TRBV6-6 and TRBJ2-1; TRBD2 matches at 11 bases. After removal of 6 bases from V and 6 bases from J, the junction contained 7 bases not matched to a gene. The CDR3 extends over 15 amino acids. CDR1 MNHNY and CDR2 SVGAGI come from the germline V gene (reference sequence). This CDR3 reads CASRVAGGPSNEQFF. In nucleotides, the CDR3 is TGTGCCAGCAGGGTAGCGGGAGGGCCCTCCAATGAGCAGTTCTTC.

This sequence joins TRBV20-1 and TRBJ2-7, with a weak D call TRBD1 (5 bases). Germline V gives CDR1 DFQATT, CDR2 SNEGSKA (reference sequence). The V and J ends lost 5 bases and 5 bases respectively, with 10 bases between them. CDR3 length: 11 residues. This CDR3 is CSAEQVHEQYF. CDR3 DNA: TGCAGTGCTGAACAGGTGCACGAGCAGTACTTC.

CDR3 bases: TGTGCCAGCAGCCAGGCACGACTAGCGGGGGGCAATGAGCAGTTCTTC. It is translated as CASSQARLAGGNEQFF. V is TRBV3-1 and J is TRBJ2-1; 13 bases align to TRBD2. V lost 3 bases, J lost 6 bases, and 5 bases stayed unmatched. CDR3 length equals 16 residues. Germline CDR1 is LGHDT and CDR2 is YNNKEL (reference sequence).

A few counts support this clonotype. The rearrangement joins TRBV6-5 to TRBJ1-2, with 7 bases that match TRBD1. This CDR3 has 15 residues. CDR1 and CDR2 (germline): MNHEY, SVGAGI. V shed 6 bases and J 4 bases; nucleotides not matched to a gene: 11. DNA of the CDR3: TGTGCCAGCAGGACGACAGGGTCCCTCGCCTATGGCTACACCTTC. Translation: CASRTTGSLAYGYTF.

The V gene is TRBV6-1, the J gene TRBJ1-1; no firm D call. Germline V gene sequence: CDR1 MNHNS, CDR2 SASEGT. The CDR3 has 14 residues. The germline V and J ends were trimmed by 6 bases and 2 bases, with 13 bases remaining between them. The CDR3 here is CASRKRTQNTEAFF. CDR3 DNA: TGTGCCAGCAGGAAGCGGACCCAAAACACTGAAGCTTTCTTT.

The V and J genes are TRBV11-3 and TRBJ2-7; 11 nucleotides align to TRBD2. The ends lost 5 bases at V and 1 base at J; junction bases unmatched: 4. Per the germline V gene, CDR1 is SGHNT and CDR2 is YENEEA. The CDR3 has 15 residues. The CDR3 sequence: CASSVGTSGSYEQYF. The CDR3 DNA follows: TGTGCCAGCAGCGTGGGGACTAGCGGATCCTACGAGCAGTACTTC.

This clonotype was seen a few times. The chain's CDR3 is CASSPWATYNEQFF. DNA for the CDR3: TGTGCCAGCTCACCATGGGCTACCTACAATGAGCAGTTCTTC. The J gene is TRBJ2-1, the V gene TRBV18, with unresolved D. Germline V CDR1 and CDR2: KGHSH, LQKENI. The CDR3 is made up of 14 amino acids. V lost 2 bases and J lost 2, with 7 bases in between.